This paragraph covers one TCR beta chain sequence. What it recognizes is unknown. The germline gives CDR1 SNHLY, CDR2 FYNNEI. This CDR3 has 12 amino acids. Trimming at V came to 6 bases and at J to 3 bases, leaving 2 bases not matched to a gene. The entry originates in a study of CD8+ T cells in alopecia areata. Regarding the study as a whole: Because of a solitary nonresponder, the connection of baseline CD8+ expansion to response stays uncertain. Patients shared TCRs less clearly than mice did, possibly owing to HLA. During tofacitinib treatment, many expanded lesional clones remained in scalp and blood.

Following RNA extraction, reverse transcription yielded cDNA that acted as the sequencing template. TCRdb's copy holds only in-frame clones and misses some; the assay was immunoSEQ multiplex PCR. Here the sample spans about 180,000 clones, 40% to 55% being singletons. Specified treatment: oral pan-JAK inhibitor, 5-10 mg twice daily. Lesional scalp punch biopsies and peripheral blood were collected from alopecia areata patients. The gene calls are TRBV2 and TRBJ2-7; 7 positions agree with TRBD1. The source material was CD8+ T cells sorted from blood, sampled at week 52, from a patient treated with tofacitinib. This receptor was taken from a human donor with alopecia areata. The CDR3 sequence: CASRAGGYEQYF. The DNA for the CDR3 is TGTGCCAGCAGAGCAGGGGGCTACGAGCAGTACTTC.